A single sample is the source of the 2 T cell receptor beta chains below, sequenced in a study of T cell repertoires in cytomegalovirus infection. One entry per CDR3 protein results from TCRdb running MiXCR on the reads. The sample consists of about 680,000 distinct CDR3 sequences, approximately 24% of them appearing once. Specimen: CD8+ T cells from PBMCs. The receptors stem from a human donor in good health (CMV status not recorded). Some clones in this sample may be carry-over from other donors' samples.

This clonotype was seen a few times. The chain couples TRBV23-1 to TRBJ2-2, with 8 bases fitting TRBD1. TRBV23-1 is classed as an ORF, of uncertain function. The CDR3 spans 17 residues. Trimming removed 4 bases from V and 3 bases from J; junction bases left unmatched: 10. Written as DNA, the CDR3 is TGCGCCAGCAGTCCCCGCAGGGGGCCCAAGGACACCGGGGAGCTGTTTTTT. Translation gives CASSPRRGPKDTGELFF.

This clonotype has a single count. The J gene is TRBJ2-7, the V gene TRBV27, with D hard to call. Germline V gives CDR1 MNHEY, CDR2 SMNVEV (reference sequence). The CDR3 covers 12 residues. This CDR3 reads CVVHGPSYEQYF. CDR3 coding DNA: TGTGTCGTCCACGGACCATCCTACGAGCAGTACTTC.